The present TCR beta chain was sequenced within a study of T cell changes during pregnancy in multiple sclerosis. This clone was detected only once. The CDR3 covers 16 residues. Trimming cost V 2 bases and J 0 bases, with 14 bases left between them. CDR1 is LGHNA and CDR2 is YSLEER in the germline V gene. Sequencing was performed with immunoSEQ multiplex PCR; in TCRdb, only in-frame clones are kept and a portion is missing. This sample has tens of thousands of clones; roughly 90% occur once, and the top ten carry approximately 6.1%. Specimen: CD8+ T cells from peripheral blood mononuclear cells, collected in the second trimester of pregnancy. The chain is built from TRBV4-3 and TRBJ2-7; maybe TRBD1 (6 bases). The sequence came from a female donor with multiple sclerosis, enrolled in a pregnancy study. CDR3 amino acids: CASSQSRDTFSYEQYF. In DNA, the CDR3 is TGCGCCAGCAGCCAAAGCCGGGACACGTTCTCCTACGAGCAGTACTTC.